These 18 T cell receptor beta chains were sequenced from one sample in a study of cytomegalovirus exposure and HLA in healthy donors. A multiplex PCR was run with 60 Vbeta primers and 13 Jbeta primers. Method: immunoSEQ multiplex PCR; TCRdb's copy keeps in-frame clones and lacks some. Of 150,000 to 200,000 clones listed, roughly 60% were seen once; the top ten hold roughly 2.9%. Sequenced input: PBMCs. The receptor source for this set is a man in his forties in good health and CMV-seronegative.

The rearrangement joins TRBV9 to TRBJ2-1; 8 nucleotides line up with TRBD2. Trimming at V came to 4 bases and at J to 2 bases, leaving 5 bases not matched to a gene. This CDR3 region has 15 residues. Germline assignment: CDR1 SGDLS and CDR2 YYNGEE. In DNA, the CDR3 is TGTGCCAGCAGCATACTAGCGGAAACCTACAATGAGCAGTTCTTC. Amino acids: CASSILAETYNEQFF.

The chain carries TRBV15 and TRBJ1-2; TRBD1 matches 8 bases. Trimming cost V 4 bases and J 5 bases; bases outside gene matches: 6. CDR1 and CDR2 (germline): LNHNV, YYDKDF (reference sequence). The CDR3 is made up of 14 amino acids. Here the CDR3 reads CATSKTGALYGYTF. The CDR3 coding sequence is TGTGCCACCAGCAAGACAGGGGCTTTGTATGGCTACACCTTC.

The chain has TRBV28 and TRBJ2-7; 7 positions match TRBD1. The germline CDR1 and CDR2 sequences are MDHEN and SYDVKM. The V segment lost 10 bases and the J segment 3 bases; nucleotides outside the gene matches: 9. The CDR3 covers 13 residues. CDR3 region: CATVGQVHYEQYF. CDR3 DNA sequence: TGTGCCACCGTAGGACAGGTTCACTACGAGCAGTACTTC.

The gene calls are TRBV18 and TRBJ2-5, with TRBD2 matching over 11 bases. V was pared by 0 bases and J by 5 bases, with 5 bases of the junction left unmatched. The CDR3 covers 16 residues. Looked up from germline, CDR1 is KGHSH and CDR2 is LQKENI. CDR3 coding DNA: TGTGCCAGCTCACCACCTAGCGGGAGGGCCCCCGAGACCCAGTACTTC. Protein: CASSPPSGRAPETQYF. The full variable domain, completed using reference TRBV18 and TRBJ2-5, is NAGVMQNPRHLVRRRGQEARLRCSPMKGHSHVYWYRQLPEEGLKFMVYLQKENIIDESGMPKERFSAEFPKEGPSILRIQQVVRGDSAAYFCASSPPSGRAPETQYFGPGTRLLVL.

V usage is TRBV5-1 and J usage is TRBJ2-5; 10 positions match TRBD1. The V segment lost 5 bases and the J segment 5 bases; nucleotides outside the gene matches: 6. Germline V gives CDR1 SGHRS, CDR2 YFSETQ. This CDR3 is 14 amino acids long. The CDR3 coding sequence is TGCGCCAGCAGAACTCCGGGACAGGGGGAGACCCAGTACTTC. Residues: CASRTPGQGETQYF.

The rearrangement uses TRBV7-9 and TRBJ2-3; 7 bases map to TRBD2. Unmatched junction bases numbered 4, after V lost 1 base and J lost 0 bases. The CDR3 consists of 16 residues. Germline V CDR1 and CDR2: SEHNR, FQNEAQ (reference sequence). CDR3 DNA: TGTGCCAGCAGCTTAGGCCTAGCGGCTAGCACAGATACGCAGTATTTT. Protein product: CASSLGLAASTDTQYF.

There are a few counts of this clone. The chain joins TRBV5-1 to TRBJ1-4; TRBD1 aligns across 11 bases. Trimming cost V 2 bases and J 8 bases; bases outside gene matches: 5. The CDR3 length is 15 residues. Germline loops: CDR1 SGHRS, CDR2 YFSETQ. For the CDR3, the DNA is TGCGCCAGCAGCTTAATGGGACAGGGGGGCGAAAAACTGTTTTTT. Translation: CASSLMGQGGEKLFF.

This clone showed up just a few times. This chain connects TRBV18 to TRBJ2-5; 8 nucleotides match TRBD2. The ends lost 10 bases at V and 4 bases at J; junction bases unmatched: 8. The V gene's germline CDR1 is KGHSH and CDR2 LQKENI. This CDR3 spans 13 amino acids. The CDR3 region has the DNA TGTGCCACCACGTATAGCGGGATAGAGACCCAGTACTTC. It codes for CATTYSGIETQYF. The full variable domain, rest sourced from reference TRBV18 and TRBJ2-5, is NAGVMQNPRHLVRRRGQEARLRCSPMKGHSHVYWYRQLPEEGLKFMVYLQKENIIDESGMPKERFSAEFPKEGPSILRIQQVVRGDSAAYFCATTYSGIETQYFGPGTRLLVL.

This clone was counted a few times. The chain is built from TRBV15 and TRBJ2-1, with unresolved D. The CDR3 extends over 12 amino acids. Germline loops: CDR1 LNHNV, CDR2 YYDKDF (reference sequence). V lost 6 bases and J lost 7, with 10 bases in between. CDR3 DNA sequence: TGTGCCACCAGAGGAAGCGCAAATGAGCAGTTCTTC. Residues: CATRGSANEQFF.

This chain links TRBV30 with TRBJ2-7; unclear D gene. The CDR3 has 11 amino acids. Germline V gene data show CDR1 as GTSNPN and CDR2 as SVGIG (reference sequence). Deletions cut 1 base from V and 2 bases from J, with 3 bases between. The CDR3 protein is CAWSEPYEQYF. CDR3 sequence (DNA): TGTGCCTGGAGTGAGCCCTACGAGCAGTACTTC.

This clone has just a few counts. The rearrangement uses TRBV7-3 and TRBJ2-3; perhaps TRBD2 as D (7 bases). The CDR3 loop spans 12 amino acids. Germline V gene sequence: CDR1 SGHTA, CDR2 FQGTGA. V lost 3 bases and J lost 14, with 15 bases in between. The CDR3 spells CASSFGGGGLYF. The CDR3 coding sequence is TGTGCCAGCAGCTTTGGGGGAGGGGGGTTGTATTTT.

The CDR3 reads CASSTSLGNNEQFF. The CDR3 DNA is TGTGCCAGCAGCACCTCACTAGGGAACAATGAGCAGTTCTTC. This rearrangement joins TRBV7-2 to TRBJ2-1; possibly TRBD2 for D (5 bases). The V gene's germline CDR1 is SGHTA and CDR2 FQGNSA. This CDR3 contains 14 residues. V lost 5 bases and J 5 bases, leaving 13 bases between the germline ends.

This sequence joins TRBV25-1 and TRBJ2-3; possibly TRBD1 for D (5 bases). Germline CDR1 reads MGHDK; CDR2 reads SYGVNS. This CDR3 is 13 amino acids long. V shed 5 bases and J shed 3 bases, with 9 bases lying between them. The CDR3 spells CASSRQGTDTQYF. DNA of the CDR3: TGTGCCAGCAGTCGTCAGGGTACAGATACGCAGTATTTT.

V gene TRBV6-5 combines with J gene TRBJ2-1; 14 bases match TRBD2. Germline V gene sequence: CDR1 MNHEY, CDR2 SVGAGI. Unmatched junction bases numbered 5, after V lost 6 bases and J lost 7 bases. There are 15 residues in the CDR3. CDR3 region: CASSPGLAGVNEQFF. The CDR3 DNA is TGTGCCAGCAGCCCGGGACTAGCGGGAGTAAATGAGCAGTTCTTC.

The rearrangement links TRBV6-6 to TRBJ1-5; the D is unclear. V gave up 2 bases and J gave up 11 bases, with 10 bases separating them. Germline loops: CDR1 MNHNY, CDR2 SVGAGI (reference sequence). The CDR3 length is 12 residues. The CDR3 is CASSYGLEAQHF. The CDR3 DNA sequence: TGTGCCAGCAGTTACGGATTGGAGGCCCAGCATTTT.

The chain carries TRBV5-8 and TRBJ2-5; D remains ambiguous. V lost 4 bases to trimming and J lost 4 bases, with 8 bases between them. The CDR3 is made up of 12 amino acids. Germline V CDR1 and CDR2: SGHTS, YDEGEE. The CDR3: CASSNSRETQYF. CDR3 DNA sequence: TGTGCCAGCAGCAATAGTAGAGAGACCCAGTACTTC.

This clone has a handful of counts. The chain employs TRBV30 and TRBJ1-3; 7 bases map to TRBD1. The V segment lost 5 bases and the J segment 3 bases; nucleotides outside the gene matches: 7. CDR1 GTSNPN and CDR2 SVGIG come from the germline V gene (reference sequence). The CDR3 is 14 amino acids. The CDR3 DNA follows: TGTGCCTGGGCTAGGGACAGTTTTGGAAACACCATATATTTT. Amino acid sequence: CAWARDSFGNTIYF. Full variable domain (missing parts from reference TRBV30 and TRBJ1-3): SQTIHQWPATLVQPVGSPLSLECTVEGTSNPNLYWYRQAAGRGLQLLFYSVGIGQISSEVPQNLSASRPQDRQFILSSKKLLLSDSGFYLCAWARDSFGNTIYFGEGSWLTVV.

The chain has TRBV7-9 and TRBJ1-1, with D unclear. Germline-derived CDR1 and CDR2 are SEHNR and FQNEAQ (reference sequence). There are 16 residues in the CDR3. V dropped 1 base and J dropped 0 bases, with 12 bases sitting between them. This chain's CDR3 is CASSLGETNMNTEAFF. The CDR3 nucleotides read TGTGCCAGCAGCTTAGGGGAGACAAATATGAACACTGAAGCTTTCTTT.